This record looks at one T cell receptor beta chain sequence and its context. Per the study methods: Amplification of reference gene primers was used by the study to estimate nucleated cell counts. Assay: immunoSEQ multiplex PCR; the TCRdb copy retains only in-frame clones and omits some. V, J and clone size are taken as reported in that table, and D and trimming were inferred from the DNA itself. Of approximately 150,000 clones in the sample, 80% to 90% were seen once. Trimming left V 7 bases short and J 2 bases short, with 12 bases between. There are 13 residues in the CDR3. The germline V gene encodes CDR1 MNHEY and CDR2 SVGAGI. This record comes from a study of blood T cell repertoires in COVID-19. For the study at large: Sites in the United States, Italy and Spain provided acute and convalescent COVID-19 samples. PBMCs, B-cell-depleted T cells, or T cells were the source of the cDNA or gDNA that made up the material.

Seattle cases were enrolled at active infection and followed longitudinally. This receptor was taken from a man between 18 and 35 years old with COVID-19, enrolled during active disease. Material: peripheral blood. The V gene is TRBV6-5, the J gene TRBJ2-7; unclear D gene. The CDR3 DNA reads as TGTGCCAGCAACGTAGCACCAACCTACGAGCAGTACTTC. Amino acid sequence: CASNVAPTYEQYF.